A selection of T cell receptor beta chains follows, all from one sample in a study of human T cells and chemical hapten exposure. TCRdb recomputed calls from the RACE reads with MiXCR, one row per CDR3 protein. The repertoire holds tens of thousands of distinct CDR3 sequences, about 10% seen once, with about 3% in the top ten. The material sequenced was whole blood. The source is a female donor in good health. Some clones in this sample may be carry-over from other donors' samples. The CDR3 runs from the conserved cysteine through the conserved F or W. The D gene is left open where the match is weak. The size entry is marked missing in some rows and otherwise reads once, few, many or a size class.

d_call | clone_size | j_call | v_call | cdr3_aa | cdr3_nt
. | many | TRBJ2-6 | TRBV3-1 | CASSLGYVLTF | TGTGCCAGCAGCCTCGGCTACGTCCTGACTTTC
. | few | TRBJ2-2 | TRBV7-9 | CASSRYTGELFF | TGTGCCAGCAGCCGTTACACCGGGGAGCTGTTTTTT
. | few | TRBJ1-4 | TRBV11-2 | CASSLDGTDSEKLFF | TGTGCCAGCAGCTTAGATGGAACAGATTCTGAAAAACTGTTTTTT
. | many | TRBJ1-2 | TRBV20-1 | CSAKGGPYGYTF | TGCAGTGCTAAGGGAGGCCCATATGGCTACACCTTC
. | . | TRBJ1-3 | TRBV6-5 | CASSYQGFSGNTIYF | TGTGCCAGCAGTTATCAGGGATTCTCTGGAAACACCATATATTTT
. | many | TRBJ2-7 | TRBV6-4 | CASNYGADHEQYF | TGTGCCAGCAATTACGGGGCGGACCACGAGCAGTACTTC
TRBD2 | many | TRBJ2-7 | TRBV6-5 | CASSPKRDAYEQYF | TGTGCCAGCAGTCCCAAGCGGGACGCCTACGAGCAGTACTTC
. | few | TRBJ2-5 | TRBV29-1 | CSVKWSLQETQYF | TGCAGCGTTAAGTGGTCCCTCCAAGAGACCCAGTACTTC
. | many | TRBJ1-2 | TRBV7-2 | CASSDKRGRTNYGYTF | TGTGCCAGCAGTGATAAAAGAGGACGGACTAACTATGGCTACACCTTC
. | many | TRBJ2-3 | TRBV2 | CASSEQTDTQYF | TGTGCCAGCAGTGAACAGACAGATACGCAGTATTTT
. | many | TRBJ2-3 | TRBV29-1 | CSVWGTTDTQYF | TGCAGCGTTTGGGGAACCACAGATACGCAGTATTTT
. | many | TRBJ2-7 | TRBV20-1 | CSARLRDYEQYF | TGCAGTGCTAGATTAAGGGATTACGAGCAGTACTTC
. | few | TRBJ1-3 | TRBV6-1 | CASSGNLGSSGNTIYF | TGTGCCAGCAGTGGAAACTTGGGGTCCTCTGGAAACACCATATATTTT
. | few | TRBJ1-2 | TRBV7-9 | CASSLGPKGAYGYTF | TGTGCCAGCAGCTTAGGCCCTAAGGGCGCCTATGGCTACACCTTC
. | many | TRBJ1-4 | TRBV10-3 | CAISEIVNEKLFF | TGTGCCATCAGTGAAATAGTTAATGAAAAACTGTTTTTT
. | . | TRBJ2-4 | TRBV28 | CASSFYRETSKNIQYF | TGTGCCAGCAGTTTCTACCGGGAGACCTCGAAAAACATTCAGTACTTC
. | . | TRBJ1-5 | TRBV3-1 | CASSLQGVGPQHF | TGTGCCAGCAGCCTCCAGGGTGTTGGGCCCCAGCATTTT
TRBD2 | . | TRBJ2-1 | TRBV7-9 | CASSSQPGSGTSEDNEQFF | TGTGCCAGCAGCTCCCAACCCGGATCAGGGACTAGCGAAGACAATGAGCAGTTCTTC
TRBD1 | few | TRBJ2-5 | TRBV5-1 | CASSSTGVPQETQYF | TGCGCCAGCAGCTCGACAGGGGTTCCGCAAGAGACCCAGTACTTC
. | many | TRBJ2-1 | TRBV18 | CASSPGGGIAYNEQFF | TGTGCCAGCTCGCCTGGGGGAGGTATCGCCTACAATGAGCAGTTCTTC
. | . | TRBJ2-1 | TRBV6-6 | CASLGTPNNEQFF | TGTGCCAGCCTAGGGACTCCAAACAATGAGCAGTTCTTC
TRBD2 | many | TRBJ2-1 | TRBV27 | CASSTLAEGYNEQFF | TGTGCCAGCAGTACGCTAGCGGAGGGGTACAATGAGCAGTTCTTC
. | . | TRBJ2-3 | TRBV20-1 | CSGYSTDTQYF | TGCAGTGGTTACAGCACAGATACGCAGTATTTT
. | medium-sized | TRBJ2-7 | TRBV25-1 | CASTEQSGPEQYF | TGTGCCAGCACGGAACAAAGCGGGCCCGAGCAGTACTTC
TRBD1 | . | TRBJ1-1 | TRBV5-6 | CASNTGGFTEAFF | TGTGCCAGCAATACAGGGGGCTTCACTGAAGCTTTCTTT
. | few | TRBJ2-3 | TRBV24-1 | CATSDSWQPQYF | TGTGCCACCAGTGATTCCTGGCAGCCCCAGTATTTT
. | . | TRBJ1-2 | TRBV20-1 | CSAPEIGNYGYTF | TGCAGTGCTCCAGAGATCGGAAACTATGGCTACACCTTC
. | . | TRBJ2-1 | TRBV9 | CASSAGDDSYNEQFF | TGTGCCAGCAGCGCCGGGGACGACTCATACAATGAGCAGTTCTTC
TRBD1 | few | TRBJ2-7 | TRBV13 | CASSRQGAYEQYF | TGTGCCAGCAGCCGACAGGGGGCCTACGAGCAGTACTTC
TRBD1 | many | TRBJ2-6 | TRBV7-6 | CASSPGTGASGANVLTF | TGTGCCAGCAGCCCCGGGACAGGAGCCTCTGGGGCCAACGTCCTGACTTTC
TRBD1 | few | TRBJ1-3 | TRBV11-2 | CASSTGTGAGNTIYF | TGTGCCAGCAGCACCGGGACAGGGGCTGGAAACACCATATATTTT
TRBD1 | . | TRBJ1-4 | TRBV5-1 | CASSSASGQNEKLFF | TGCGCCAGCAGTTCTGCCTCGGGACAGAATGAAAAACTGTTTTTT
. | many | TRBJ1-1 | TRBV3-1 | CASSFTGTIVEAFF | TGTGCCAGCAGCTTCACCGGGACAATCGTTGAAGCTTTCTTT
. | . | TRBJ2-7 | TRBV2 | CASSSHRTDSEQYF | TGTGCCAGCAGTTCTCACAGGACAGACTCCGAGCAGTACTTC
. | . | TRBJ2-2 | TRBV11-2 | CASSSPRGNTGELFF | TGTGCCAGCAGCTCCCCCAGGGGCAACACCGGGGAGCTGTTTTTT
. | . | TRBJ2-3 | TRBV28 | CASRGGTDTQYF | TGTGCCAGCAGAGGAGGGACAGATACGCAGTATTTT